This record concerns one T cell receptor beta chain sequence. Its antigen is unidentified. This CDR3 has 14 amino acids. CDR1 and CDR2 (germline): SGHRS, YFSETQ. V lost 4 bases and J lost 4, with 14 bases in between. TCRdb called the 5' RACE reads again in MiXCR, with one record for every CDR3 protein. The sample has 400,000 or so distinct CDR3 sequences; roughly a sixth are singletons. This sample is part of a study of T cells after yellow fever vaccination. Study information: Researchers used SMART-Seq v4 Ultra Low Input to prepare fractions that had low cell numbers.

Study results and caveats: Post-booster repertoires contained most primary-vaccination clones again (almost 97% CD4, 88% CD8).

This chain connects TRBV5-1 to TRBJ2-5; a weak D match, TRBD1 (6 bases). The TCR comes from a man aged 18 to 29 who received the YFV17D yellow fever vaccine. The sequencing here drew on PBMCs, taken before the yellow fever booster vaccination. The CDR3 bases are TGCGCCAGCAGCGCACCACAGGGAAGAGAGACCCAGTACTTC. It codes for CASSAPQGRETQYF. The variable domain in full, with the rest retrieved from reference TRBV5-1 and TRBJ2-5, is KAGVTQTPRYLIKTRGQQVTLSCSPISGHRSVSWYQQTPGQGLQFLFEYFSETQRNKGNFPGRFSGRQFSNSRSEMNVSTLELGDSALYLCASSAPQGRETQYFGPGTRLLVL.